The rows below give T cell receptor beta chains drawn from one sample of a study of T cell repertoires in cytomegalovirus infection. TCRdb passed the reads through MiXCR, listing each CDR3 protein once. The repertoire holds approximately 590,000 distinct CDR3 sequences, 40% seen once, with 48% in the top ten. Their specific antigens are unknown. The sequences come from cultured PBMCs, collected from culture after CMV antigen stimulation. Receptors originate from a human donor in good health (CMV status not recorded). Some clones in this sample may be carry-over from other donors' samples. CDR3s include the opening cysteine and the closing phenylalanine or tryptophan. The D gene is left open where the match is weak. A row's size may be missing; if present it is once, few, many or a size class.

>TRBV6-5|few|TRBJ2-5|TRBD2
TGTGCCAGCAGTTACGGGACTAGCGGGGAGACCCAGTACTTC
CASSYGTSGETQYF
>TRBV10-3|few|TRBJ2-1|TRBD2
TGTGCCATCAGAGCGGGGGGAGATAGCGGATACAATGAGCAGTTCTTC
CAIRAGGDSGYNEQFF
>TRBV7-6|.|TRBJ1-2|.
TGTGCCAGCAGTGCTAACGGCCAGGGGACCCCTCTGGGCTATGGCTACACCTTC
CASSANGQGTPLGYGYTF
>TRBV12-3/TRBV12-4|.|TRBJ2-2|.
TGTGCCAGCCTAAAGGGAGGCGCCGGGGAGCTGTTTTTT
CASLKGGAGELFF
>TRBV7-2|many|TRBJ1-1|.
TGTGCCAGCAGCTTACTTGGTATGAACACTGAAGCTTTCTTT
CASSLLGMNTEAFF
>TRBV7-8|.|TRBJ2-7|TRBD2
TGTGCCAGCAGCCTAAATAGCGGGGGCCAATACGAGCAGTACTTC
CASSLNSGGQYEQYF
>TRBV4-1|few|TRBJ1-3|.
TGCGCCAGCAGCCAGTTGCTGGGGCGGGATGGAAACACCATATATTTT
CASSQLLGRDGNTIYF
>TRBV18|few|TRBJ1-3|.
TGTGCCAGCTCAACCAGAAACCCTCTCTCTGGAAACACCATATATTTT
CASSTRNPLSGNTIYF
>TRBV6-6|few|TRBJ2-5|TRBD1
TGTGCCAGCAGTAACAGGGGACAAGAGACCCAGTACTTC
CASSNRGQETQYF
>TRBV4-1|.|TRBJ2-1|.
TGCGCCAGCAGCCAAGGTGGGCTGGAATACAATGAGCAGTTCTTC
CASSQGGLEYNEQFF
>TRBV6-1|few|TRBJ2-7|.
TGTGCCAGCAGTGAATCTGGGGGCGAACTCTCCTACGAGCAGTACTTC
CASSESGGELSYEQYF
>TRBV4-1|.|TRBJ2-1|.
TGCGCCAGCAGCCAAGCTAGGGGGGGGGTTTACAATGAGCAGTTCTTC
CASSQARGGVYNEQFF
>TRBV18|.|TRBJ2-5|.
TGTGCCAGCTCACCCCCCGGGATGGAGACCCAGTACTTC
CASSPPGMETQYF
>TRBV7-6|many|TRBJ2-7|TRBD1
TGTGCCAGCAGCTCCTTGACAGGGTTTGGGGAGCAGTACTTC
CASSSLTGFGEQYF
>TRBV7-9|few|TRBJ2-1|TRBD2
TGTGCCAGCAGCCTACAGGATACCGGGACTAGCGAGCAGTTCTTC
CASSLQDTGTSEQFF
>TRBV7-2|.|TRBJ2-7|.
TGTGCCAGCAGCTTAACGTCTCGAAGGTACTTC
CASSLTSRRYF
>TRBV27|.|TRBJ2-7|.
TGTGCCAGCAGTTTAACGGACCTCTCCTACAATGAGCAGTACTTC
CASSLTDLSYNEQYF
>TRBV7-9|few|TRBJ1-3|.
TGTGCCAGCAGCGGCCGAACTGGCGCAAACACCATATATTTT
CASSGRTGANTIYF
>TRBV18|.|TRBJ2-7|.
TGTGCCAGCTCACCAGGGGCGGGGAGCTCCTACGAGCAGTACTTC
CASSPGAGSSYEQYF
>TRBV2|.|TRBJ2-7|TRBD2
TGTGCCAGCAGTCGGTTGCGGGGGGGCCGGTGGGAGCAGTACTTC
CASSRLRGGRWEQYF
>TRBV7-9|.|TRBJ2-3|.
TGTGCCAGCAGCCCCGGCTCGGCGGGGTACACAGATACGCAGTATTTT
CASSPGSAGYTDTQYF
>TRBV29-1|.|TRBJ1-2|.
TGCAGCGTCGGGACGGGTGGGGACTATGGCTACACCTTC
CSVGTGGDYGYTF
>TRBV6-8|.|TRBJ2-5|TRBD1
TGTGCCAGCAAACCGACAGGGGGGGAAGAGACCCAGTACTTC
CASKPTGGEETQYF
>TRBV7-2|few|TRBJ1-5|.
TGTGCCAGCAGCTTATCGAGGGAACAGCCCCAGCATTTT
CASSLSREQPQHF
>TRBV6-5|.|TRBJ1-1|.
TGTGCCAGCAGTTACTTAATGGCAGGGGAAAAGGCTTTCTTT
CASSYLMAGEKAFF
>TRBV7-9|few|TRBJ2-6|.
TGTGCCAGCAGCATCAGGGGGGGAGGAAGGTCTGGGGCCAACGTCCTGACTTTC
CASSIRGGGRSGANVLTF
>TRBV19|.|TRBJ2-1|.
TGTGCCAGTAGTATGGAGACTACTCGGAGGTACAATGAGCAGTTCTTC
CASSMETTRRYNEQFF
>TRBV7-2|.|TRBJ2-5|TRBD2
TGTGCCAGCAGCCGAGTGAGCGGGAGGGGGGAGACCCAGTACTTC
CASSRVSGRGETQYF
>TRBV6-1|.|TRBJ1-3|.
TGTGCCAGCAGTGGCGCAGGTTTCGACTCTGGAAACACCATATATTTT
CASSGAGFDSGNTIYF
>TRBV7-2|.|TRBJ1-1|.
TGTGCCAGCAGCTTTTCCTCAGACACTGAAGCTTTCTTT
CASSFSSDTEAFF
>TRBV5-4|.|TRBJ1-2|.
TGTGCCAGCAGCTTGATGGGATATGGCTACACCTTC
CASSLMGYGYTF
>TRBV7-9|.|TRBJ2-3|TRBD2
TGTGCCAGCAGCTCCCCGATTCGGGGGACTAGCGGGGTGAGCACAGATACGCAGTATTTT
CASSSPIRGTSGVSTDTQYF
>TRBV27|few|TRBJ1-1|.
TGTGCCAGCAGTCCCAGTTGGGGGGGAGACACTGAAGCTTTCTTT
CASSPSWGGDTEAFF
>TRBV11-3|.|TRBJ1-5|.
TGTGCCAGCAGCCCTTGGTTGACCCAGCATTTT
CASSPWLTQHF
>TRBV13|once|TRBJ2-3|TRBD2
TGTGCCAGCAGCCCGGAACCGGGAGGGAATTTAGCCACAGATACGCAGTATTTT
CASSPEPGGNLATDTQYF
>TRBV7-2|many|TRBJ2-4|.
TGTGCCAGCAGCCCGAACAGGGTTAAGGACATTCAGTACTTC
CASSPNRVKDIQYF